This note documents a single TCR beta chain sequence. No antigen is known for it. The assay was immunoSEQ multiplex PCR, and TCRdb's table has in-frame clones only and misses some. Among about 16,000 clones listed, around four fifths were seen once. This sample was included in a study of STAT3 mutations in large granular lymphocyte leukemia. Study-wide points: In T-cell large granular lymphocyte leukemia, about half of patients showed multiple immunodominant subclonotypes. Treatment regimens differed across patients between samplings.

The CDR3 has 13 residues. Looked up from germline, CDR1 is SGHNT and CDR2 is YENEEA. V was shortened by 4 bases and J by 1 base, with 5 bases between the two germline ends. The chain is built from TRBV11-3 and TRBJ1-3; D is ambiguous. The receptor's source is a man between 50 and 59 years old with T-cell large granular lymphocyte leukemia. Some clones in this sample may be carry-over from other donors' samples. Material: peripheral blood mononuclear cells. The chain's CDR3 is CASSSTSGNTIYF. Written as DNA, the CDR3 is TGTGCCAGCAGCTCGACTTCTGGAAACACCATATATTTT.